What follows are 32 T cell receptor beta chains derived from one specimen sequenced in a study of OX40 agonist ivuxolimab in advanced cancers. Libraries were prepared by immunoSEQ multiplex PCR; TCRdb keeps only in-frame clonotypes and omits some of them. The sample has tens of thousands of clones, about nine tenths seen once; the top ten hold approximately 0.54%. The material sequenced was CD4+ or CD8+ T cells sorted from blood, taken in a trial of the OX40 agonist ivuxolimab. The receptors come from an adult with an advanced solid tumor such as melanoma, head and neck, liver or kidney cancer.

This clone was counted between two and nine times. V and J are TRBV19 and TRBJ1-4; D might be TRBD1 (6 bases). Germline V gene data show CDR1 as LNHDA and CDR2 as SQIVND (reference sequence). Between the trimmed V and J ends, which lost 11 bases and 5 bases, there was a span of 9 bases. The CDR3 contains 11 residues. The chain's CDR3 is CALQGNEKLFF. The CDR3 nucleotides read TGTGCCCTCCAGGGGAATGAAAAACTGTTTTTT.

The chain recombines TRBV7-2 with TRBJ2-5, with TRBD1 as a possible D gene (5 bases). Trimming removed 6 bases at V and 2 bases at J, with 10 bases between. CDR1 is SGHTA and CDR2 is FQGNSA in the germline V gene. The CDR3 totals 13 residues. The CDR3 protein is CASSSDRQETQYF. The CDR3 bases are TGTGCCAGCAGTTCCGACAGACAAGAGACCCAGTACTTC.

The chain recombines TRBV5-4 with TRBJ1-1, with 8 bases identical to TRBD1. The CDR3 spans 14 residues. V shed 7 bases, J shed 0 bases, and the junction held 5 bases outside the gene matches. Germline V CDR1 and CDR2: SGHNT, YYREEE (reference sequence). CDR3 sequence (DNA): TGTGCCAGCTCCCAGGACAGGGTGAACACTGAAGCTTTCTTT. It translates to CASSQDRVNTEAFF.

The chain is built from TRBV6-1 and TRBJ2-2; possibly TRBD1 for D (5 bases). CDR1 is MNHNS and CDR2 is SASEGT in the germline V gene. The ends were cut back, 1 base at V and 0 bases at J, with 9 bases in the middle. The CDR3 spans 16 residues. CDR3 DNA sequence: TGTGCCAGCAGTGAAGAAGGACAAACGAACACCGGGGAGCTGTTTTTT. It encodes CASSEEGQTNTGELFF.

The rearrangement joins TRBV7-8 to TRBJ2-5; maybe TRBD1 (5 bases). This CDR3 has 13 residues. Germline V lookup: CDR1 SGHVS, CDR2 FQNEAQ. The V and J ends lost 5 bases and 0 bases respectively, with 7 bases between them. The chain's CDR3 is CASSRTYQETQYF. In nucleotides, the CDR3 is TGTGCCAGCAGCAGGACATACCAAGAGACCCAGTACTTC.

This clone was counted once. V is TRBV11-2 and J is TRBJ1-4, with D unclear. V lost 8 bases and J 8 bases, leaving 18 bases between the germline ends. Germline V gene data show CDR1 as SGHAT and CDR2 as FQNNGV. The CDR3 extends over 14 amino acids. The CDR3 loop is CASGNGRSDEKLFF. CDR3 DNA: TGTGCCAGCGGTAATGGGAGATCCGACGAAAAACTGTTTTTT.

The chain combines TRBV6-1 with TRBJ2-2, with D possibly matching TRBD1 (5 bases). V was trimmed by 0 bases and J by 1 base, leaving 12 bases between them. CDR1 is MNHNS, CDR2 SASEGT, per germline. CDR3 size: 17 residues. The DNA for the CDR3 is TGTGCCAGCAGTGAAGCGAAGCAGGGCCTGAACACCGGGGAGCTGTTTTTT. Protein product: CASSEAKQGLNTGELFF.

This sequence joins TRBV7-6 and TRBJ2-1; a weak D match, TRBD1 (5 bases). This CDR3 has 12 amino acids. V was pared by 5 bases and J by 5 bases, with 7 bases between. The germline gives CDR1 SGHVS, CDR2 FNYEAQ. CDR3 in amino acids: CASSRTNNEQFF. For the CDR3, the DNA is TGTGCCAGCAGCCGGACAAACAATGAGCAGTTCTTC.

This chain uses TRBV18 with TRBJ1-2, with D possibly TRBD1 on 6 matching bases. Germline-derived CDR1 and CDR2 are KGHSH and LQKENI. This CDR3 spans 14 amino acids. Deletions cut 3 bases from V and 5 bases from J, with 13 bases between. The CDR3 DNA is TGTGCCAGCTCACCCTCGGACAGTACTTATGGCTACACCTTC. It codes for CASSPSDSTYGYTF.

The chain has TRBV9 and TRBJ1-4; D is possibly TRBD1 (5 bases). Trimming took off 2 bases at V and 4 bases at J, with 12 bases between the two ends. This CDR3 is built from 15 residues. Germline CDR1 reads SGDLS; CDR2 reads YYNGEE. DNA for the CDR3: TGTGCCAGCAGCGTCTGGGGGGGATATAATGAAAAACTGTTTTTT. Translated, it gives CASSVWGGYNEKLFF.

CDR3 region: CASSYSGRENTIYF. As DNA, the CDR3 is TGTGCCAGCAGTTACTCCGGCCGGGAAAACACCATATATTTT. The J gene is TRBJ1-3, the V gene TRBV6-6; D is ambiguous. The CDR3 sequence is 14 residues long. V dropped 0 bases and J dropped 6 bases, with 9 bases sitting between them. Looked up from germline, CDR1 is MNHNY and CDR2 is SVGAGI (reference sequence).

This clone was detected only once. V gene TRBV5-1 combines with J gene TRBJ2-7, with 11 positions matching TRBD1. V was pared by 2 bases and J by 4 bases, with 2 bases of the junction left unmatched. This CDR3 comprises 14 residues. CDR1 and CDR2 (germline): SGHRS, YFSETQ. The CDR3 region has the DNA TGCGCCAGCAGCTTCGGGACAGGGGGGTACGAGCAGTACTTC. As protein: CASSFGTGGYEQYF.

The genes are TRBV6-1 and TRBJ2-1; 9 nucleotides line up with TRBD1. The CDR3 loop spans 14 amino acids. Germline V gene lookup returns CDR1 MNHNS and CDR2 SASEGT. V shed 5 bases, J shed 11 bases, and the junction held 10 bases outside the gene matches. As DNA, the CDR3 is TGTGCCAGCAGTTTGACAGGGGGGCCGAATCAGCAGTTCTTC. Protein product: CASSLTGGPNQQFF.

The rearrangement joins TRBV7-8 to TRBJ2-3; TRBD2 is a possible D gene (5 bases). Germline V CDR1 and CDR2: SGHVS, FQNEAQ. Trimming removed 1 base at V and 2 bases at J, with 10 bases between. The CDR3 length is 15 residues. DNA of the CDR3: TGTGCCAGCAGCTTAGGTCCGGGAACCACAGATACGCAGTATTTT. Protein product: CASSLGPGTTDTQYF. The full variable domain, its missing parts supplied by reference TRBV7-8 and TRBJ2-3, is GAGVSQSPRYKVAKRGQDVALRCDPISGHVSLFWYQQALGQGPEFLTYFQNEAQLDKSGLPSDRFFAERPEGSVSTLKIQRTQQEDSAVYLCASSLGPGTTDTQYFGPGTRLTVL.

This chain links TRBV5-1 with TRBJ1-4, with D perhaps matching TRBD1 (5 bases). Looked up from germline, CDR1 is SGHRS and CDR2 is YFSETQ. The CDR3 totals 17 residues. V lost 2 bases and J 3 bases, leaving 17 bases between the germline ends. As DNA, the CDR3 is TGCGCCAGCAGCTTCTCGGGTGAGGGGAGAGCTAATGAAAAACTGTTTTTT. Protein: CASSFSGEGRANEKLFF.

The genes are TRBV18 and TRBJ2-3; TRBD2 matches at 8 bases. Germline loops: CDR1 KGHSH, CDR2 LQKENI. Losses at the gene ends were 6 bases for V and 4 bases for J; bases not matched to a gene: 15. This CDR3 is built from 17 residues. CDR3 residues: CASSPLPGLDFSDTQYF. The CDR3 DNA follows: TGTGCCAGCTCTCCCCTTCCGGGACTAGATTTCTCAGATACGCAGTATTTT.

The chain recombines TRBV2 with TRBJ2-5; D unresolved. Germline values: CDR1 SNHLY, CDR2 FYNNEI. V lost 6 bases to trimming and J lost 5 bases, with 13 bases between them. CDR3 length: 13 residues. The CDR3 coding sequence is TGTGCCAGCAGAACGACGCCCGGGGAGACCCAGTACTTC. It yields the protein CASRTTPGETQYF. The full variable domain, with the rest looked up from reference TRBV2 and TRBJ2-5, is EPEVTQTPSHQVTQMGQEVILRCVPISNHLYFYWYRQILGQKVEFLVSFYNNEISEKSEIFDDQFSVERPDGSNFTLKIRSTKLEDSAMYFCASRTTPGETQYFGPGTRLLVL.

This clone was observed once. V gene TRBV6-5 combines with J gene TRBJ2-5; tentative D call: TRBD2 (5 bases). Trimming shortened V by 6 bases and J by 4 bases, and 18 bases separated the two germline ends. The length of the CDR3 is 15 residues. CDR1 and CDR2 (germline): MNHEY, SVGAGI. The CDR3: CASSSQVSAGETQYF. The CDR3 bases are TGTGCCAGCAGCTCCCAGGTGTCTGCGGGAGAGACCCAGTACTTC.

A word on this clone: The junction and the germline gene differ at one end; a read error may be behind it. The chain carries TRBV15 and TRBJ1-5; unclear D gene. The CDR3 loop spans 12 amino acids. Germline CDR1 LNHNV, CDR2 YYDKDF (reference sequence). CDR3 nucleotides: TGTGCCACCAGCCCAGTTCCGGGCCGCTTCGATTTT. It codes for CATSPVPGRFDF. The full variable domain, completed using reference TRBV15 and TRBJ1-5, is DAMVIQNPRYQVTQFGKPVTLSCSQTLNHNVMYWYQQKSSQAPKLLFHYYDKDFNNEADTPDNFQSRRPNTSFCFLDIRSPGLGDTAMYLCATSPVPGRFDFGDGTRLSIL.

J is TRBJ1-2 and V is TRBV25-1, with 10 bases lining up with TRBD1. CDR3 length equals 14 residues. Per germline, CDR1 MGHDK and CDR2 SYGVNS. V lost 6 bases and J lost 4; bases outside the gene matches: 5. Written as DNA, the CDR3 is TGTGCCAGCAGGCCGGGACAGGGGTTCTATGGCTACACCTTC. Amino acid sequence: CASRPGQGFYGYTF.

The rearrangement links TRBV27 to TRBJ2-7; D possibly corresponds to TRBD1 (5 bases). Germline CDR1 MNHEY, CDR2 SMNVEV (reference sequence). Trimming removed 2 bases from V and 2 bases from J, with 19 bases in between. This CDR3 spans 17 amino acids. The CDR3 spells CASSLRRQGGAAYEQYF. DNA of the CDR3: TGTGCCAGCAGTTTAAGGCGGCAGGGTGGGGCCGCCTACGAGCAGTACTTC.

This sequence joins TRBV30 and TRBJ1-6; D might be TRBD1 (6 bases). The V and J ends lost 2 bases and 5 bases respectively, with 7 bases between them. CDR3 length: 13 residues. Per the germline V gene, CDR1 is GTSNPN and CDR2 is SVGIG (reference sequence). As DNA, the CDR3 is TGTGCCTGGAGTAGACAGGATAATTCACCCCTCCACTTT. Translated, it gives CAWSRQDNSPLHF.

The gene calls are TRBV11-3 and TRBJ2-7, with 11 nucleotides matching TRBD1. CDR1 and CDR2 (germline): SGHNT, YENEEA. The CDR3 covers 14 residues. The V and J ends lost 0 bases and 6 bases, in that order; junction bases with no gene match: 1. CDR3 nucleotides: TGTGCCAGCAGCTTAGATGGGACAGGGGGCGAGCAGTACTTC. It is translated as CASSLDGTGGEQYF.

The chain carries TRBV6-5 and TRBJ1-1; D is perhaps TRBD1 (6 bases). The V end lost 8 bases, the J end lost 2 bases, and 15 bases lay between the germline ends. This CDR3 contains 14 residues. The germline gives CDR1 MNHEY, CDR2 SVGAGI. The CDR3 DNA is TGTGCCAGCGGGGGCGGACGGATTAACACTGAAGCTTTCTTT. Encoded protein: CASGGGRINTEAFF.

This clone was seen a few times. This chain uses TRBV19 with TRBJ1-1; TRBD1 matches 8 bases. This CDR3 is built from 13 residues. Germline loops: CDR1 LNHDA, CDR2 SQIVND (reference sequence). Trimming at V came to 3 bases and at J to 3 bases, leaving 0 bases not matched to a gene. CDR3 in amino acids: CASSMDRDTEAFF. The CDR3 region has the DNA TGTGCCAGTAGTATGGACAGGGACACTGAAGCTTTCTTT.

This sequence joins TRBV5-4 and TRBJ2-2; 11 positions match TRBD1. The germline CDR1 and CDR2 sequences are SGHNT and YYREEE (reference sequence). V was clipped by 4 bases and J by 8 bases; unmatched bases: 7. This CDR3 contains 15 residues. The CDR3 reads CASSPGTGGNGELFF. The CDR3 DNA reads TGTGCCAGCAGCCCCGGGACAGGGGGAAATGGGGAGCTGTTTTTT. Combining the CDR3 with reference TRBV5-4 and TRBJ2-2 gives the whole variable domain ETGVTQSPTHLIKTRGQQVTLRCSSQSGHNTVSWYQQALGQGPQFIFQYYREEENGRGNFPPRFSGLQFPNYSSELNVNALELDDSALYLCASSPGTGGNGELFFGEGSRLTVL.

The V and J genes are TRBV7-2 and TRBJ1-2, with a possible D match to TRBD1 (6 bases). The germline CDR1 and CDR2 sequences are SGHTA and FQGNSA. This CDR3 contains 15 residues. Trimming cost V 5 bases and J 4 bases, with 17 bases left between them. CDR3 DNA sequence: TGTGCCAGCAGCCCCCGGACAGCCGGAAGCTATGGCTACACCTTC. Amino acids: CASSPRTAGSYGYTF. The variable domain in full, completed from reference TRBV7-2 and TRBJ1-2, reads GAGVSQSPSNKVTEKGKDVELRCDPISGHTALYWYRQSLGQGLEFLIYFQGNSAPDKSGLPSDRFSAERTGGSVSTLTIQRTQQEDSAVYLCASSPRTAGSYGYTFGSGTRLTVV.

This clone was seen only once. The V and J genes are TRBV5-1 and TRBJ1-2; no definite D call. Germline values: CDR1 SGHRS, CDR2 YFSETQ. This CDR3 comprises 15 residues. V was cut by 1 base and J by 4 bases, with 14 bases left in between. The CDR3 coding sequence is TGCGCCAGCAGCTTGAATATTGGCTCCCCCTATGGCTACACCTTC. Its protein product is CASSLNIGSPYGYTF.

This clone was seen more than once but under ten times. V is TRBV2 and J is TRBJ1-5, with a tentative D call TRBD1 (6 bases). Trimming took off 10 bases at V and 3 bases at J, with 10 bases between the two ends. Per germline, CDR1 SNHLY and CDR2 FYNNEI. This CDR3 contains 12 residues. The chain's CDR3 is CATRGSNQPQHF. The CDR3 DNA is TGTGCCACCAGGGGATCCAATCAGCCCCAGCATTTT.

The chain uses TRBV30 and TRBJ1-3; no clear D gene. V was trimmed by 1 base and J by 4 bases, leaving 14 bases between them. Germline CDR1 reads GTSNPN; CDR2 reads SVGIG (reference sequence). This CDR3 is built from 15 residues. CDR3 region: CAWSEKRAGGNTIYF. The DNA for the CDR3 is TGTGCCTGGAGTGAAAAGAGGGCCGGCGGAAACACCATATATTTT.

This clone was seen once. The V gene is TRBV27, the J gene TRBJ1-1; unclear D gene. Germline values: CDR1 MNHEY, CDR2 SMNVEV (reference sequence). V lost 6 bases and J lost 0, with 23 bases in between. CDR3 length: 18 amino acids. CDR3 DNA sequence: TGTGCCAGCAGCCGCACCTCGACGGAATACTTCATGAACACTGAAGCTTTCTTT. It encodes CASSRTSTEYFMNTEAFF.

The J gene is TRBJ1-5, the V gene TRBV2; D remains unclear. The germline V gene encodes CDR1 SNHLY and CDR2 FYNNEI. V shed 6 bases and J shed 0 bases, with 9 bases lying between them. The CDR3 spans 14 residues. As DNA, the CDR3 is TGTGCCAGCAGGTACAGATATAGCAATCAGCCCCAGCATTTT. It is translated as CASRYRYSNQPQHF.